This TCR beta chain derives from a study of vaccination effects on CD4 cells after COVID-19. Study summary: Median timing of post-vaccine samples was 72 days after the second dose.

Study-wide findings and caveats: Infection-derived and vaccine-derived clones contracted markedly late after vaccination.

Germline V CDR1 and CDR2: LNHDA, SQIVND (reference sequence). V was cut by 8 bases and J by 3 bases, with 10 bases left in between. This CDR3 has 12 amino acids. Antigen-specific CD4+ T cells were expanded (with viral peptide pools) by the ViraFEST assay ahead of sequencing. Following culture for about ten days, CD4+ T cells were isolated. Either the mRNA-1273 or the BNT162b2 vaccine was given to participants as two doses. PBMC were cultured at roughly 2 million per well with 9 to 10 IU/ml IL-2 and about 9.4 ug/ml peptides. Cells had half their medium changed to IL-2 medium on days 3 and 7. TCRdb's table, derived via immunoSEQ multiplex PCR, lists solely in-frame clones and lacks some. Here the sample spans fewer than 40,000 clones, around four fifths being singletons. Only one count was recorded for this clone. Its antigen is as yet unknown.

Material: CD4+ T cells from PBMCs cultured with HCoV-NL63 spike peptides, obtained after COVID-19 vaccination. This clonotype was obtained from a human donor who received a COVID-19 vaccine. Some clones in this sample may be carry-over from other donors' samples. The chain links TRBV19 to TRBJ2-5; D is tentatively TRBD1 or TRBD2 (5 bases each). DNA of the CDR3: TGTGCCAGTCTAGGGGACGAAGAGACCCAGTACTTC. Encoded protein: CASLGDEETQYF.